This T cell receptor (beta chain) stems from a study of shared clonotypes between healthy human individuals. V lost 0 bases, J lost 7 bases, and 12 bases lay in between. The CDR3 spans 15 residues. The germline gives CDR1 ENHRY, CDR2 SYGVKD. Libraries were prepared by immunoSEQ multiplex PCR; TCRdb keeps only in-frame clonotypes and omits some of them. The sample has some 2.1 million clones, roughly 94% seen once; the top ten hold 0.13%. V and J are TRBV10-3 and TRBJ1-4, with a possible D match to TRBD1 (5 bases). This clonotype was sampled from a man between 18 and 29 years old in good health. Source material: naive CD4+ T cells sorted from blood. Noted subset: CD45RA+ positively selected. The CDR3 DNA is TGTGCCATCAGTGAGTCTGGGGGGTCTGGTGAAAAACTGTTTTTT. This sequence encodes CAISESGGSGEKLFF.